This TCR beta chain was obtained from a study of blood T cell repertoires in COVID-19. Looking at the study overall: Samples taken during acute and convalescent COVID-19 were collected in the United States, Italy and Spain. Sample material is recorded as cDNA or gDNA derived from T cells, B-cell-depleted T cells, or PBMCs.

Trimming cost V 7 bases and J 6 bases, with 18 bases left between them. Germline V CDR1 and CDR2: LNHDA, SQIVND (reference sequence). This CDR3 is built from 14 residues. Original processing methods: Reference gene primer amplification gave nucleated cell count estimates. TCRdb's table, derived via immunoSEQ multiplex PCR, lists solely in-frame clones and lacks some. The V and J calls and the clone size are those of that table, but D and trimming were determined from the DNA. The sample records around 140,000 clones, about four fifths being singletons. The V call is TRBV19, the J call TRBJ1-1; D is ambiguous. Material: peripheral blood. This receptor was obtained from a woman at least 80 years old with acute or convalescent COVID-19. The CDR3 nucleotides are TGTGCCAGTACCGACCCCGGGAGAGATCCTGAAGCTTTCTTT. Its translation is CASTDPGRDPEAFF.